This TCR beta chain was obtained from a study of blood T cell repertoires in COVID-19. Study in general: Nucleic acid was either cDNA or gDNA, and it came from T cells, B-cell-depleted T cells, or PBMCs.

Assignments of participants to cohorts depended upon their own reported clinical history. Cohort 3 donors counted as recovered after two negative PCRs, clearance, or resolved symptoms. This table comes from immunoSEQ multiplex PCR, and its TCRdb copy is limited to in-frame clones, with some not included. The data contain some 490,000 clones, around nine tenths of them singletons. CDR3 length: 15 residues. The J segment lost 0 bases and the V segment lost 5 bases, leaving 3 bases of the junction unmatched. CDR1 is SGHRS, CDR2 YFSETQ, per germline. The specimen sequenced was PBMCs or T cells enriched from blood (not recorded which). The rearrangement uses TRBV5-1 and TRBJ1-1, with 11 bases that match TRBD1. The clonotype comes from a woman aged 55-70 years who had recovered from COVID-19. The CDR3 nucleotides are TGCGCCAGCAGTGGACAGGGGGCTGTGAACACTGAAGCTTTCTTT. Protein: CASSGQGAVNTEAFF.